The 21 T cell receptor beta chains below were found in one sample sequenced in a study of T cell repertoires in cytomegalovirus infection. Each CDR3 protein is one row after TCRdb ran MiXCR on the reads. The sample yields around 450,000 distinct CDR3 sequences, 31% seen once. The sample consisted of PBMCs. These receptors were taken from a human donor in good health (CMV status not recorded). Some clones in this sample may be carry-over from other donors' samples.

The chain joins TRBV28 to TRBJ1-6; weak D call: TRBD1 (5 bases). Trimming removed 3 bases at V and 8 bases at J, with 8 bases between. The CDR3 is 13 residues long. Looked up from germline, CDR1 is MDHEN and CDR2 is SYDVKM. CDR3 in DNA: TGTGCCAGCAGTTTCAGGGACGATTCACCCCTCCACTTT. It yields the protein CASSFRDDSPLHF.

This clonotype was seen repeatedly, ten times or more. This chain connects TRBV11-2 to TRBJ2-3; 7 bases are shared with TRBD2. Germline V gives CDR1 SGHAT, CDR2 FQNNGV. The CDR3 spans 16 residues. Trimming took 3 bases from V and 1 from J; bases not matched to a gene: 7. As DNA, the CDR3 is TGTGCCAGCAGCTTGTTACCGGGACTACGCACAGATACGCAGTATTTT. Protein product: CASSLLPGLRTDTQYF.

This clonotype was seen ten or more times. The gene calls are TRBV11-2 and TRBJ1-1, with a weak D call TRBD1 (5 bases). The CDR3 consists of 14 residues. Trimming left V 5 bases short and J 11 bases short, with 21 bases between. Germline V gene lookup returns CDR1 SGHAT and CDR2 FQNNGV. The chain's CDR3 is CASSPVIGASTAFF. In DNA form, the CDR3 reads TGTGCCAGCAGCCCAGTGATTGGGGCGAGTACCGCTTTCTTT.

V is TRBV6-2 or TRBV6-3 and J is TRBJ2-1; D gene ambiguous. Deletions cut 6 bases from V and 5 bases from J, with 8 bases between. This CDR3 comprises 12 residues. Germline values: CDR1 MNHEY, CDR2 SVGEGT. As DNA, the CDR3 is TGTGCCAGCAGCCACCTTAACAATGAGCAGTTCTTC. Translation: CASSHLNNEQFF.

Ten or more counts support this clonotype. This CDR3 reads CASSFNGGAPDTQYF. In DNA, the CDR3 is TGTGCCAGCAGCTTTAACGGGGGGGCCCCAGATACGCAGTATTTT. The chain employs TRBV7-8 and TRBJ2-3, with 8 bases matching TRBD2. V lost 3 bases and J lost 4; bases outside the gene matches: 6. Germline V lookup: CDR1 SGHVS, CDR2 FQNEAQ. The CDR3 totals 15 residues.

This chain links TRBV7-2 with TRBJ2-2; possibly TRBD1 for D (8 bases). The germline V gene encodes CDR1 SGHTA and CDR2 FQGNSA. The CDR3 is 17 residues long. V was pared by 7 bases and J by 0 bases, with 18 bases between. The CDR3 reads CASTPGGGGPNTGELFF. CDR3 in DNA: TGTGCCAGCACCCCAGGGGGCGGGGGCCCGAACACCGGGGAGCTGTTTTTT.

This clonotype has at least ten counts. The V gene is TRBV28, the J gene TRBJ1-1; tentatively, D is TRBD1 (5 bases). The CDR3 extends over 13 amino acids. V lost 6 bases and J lost 0, with 8 bases in between. Germline-derived CDR1 and CDR2 are MDHEN and SYDVKM. The CDR3 sequence: CASRRQLNTEAFF. Here the CDR3 DNA reads TGTGCCAGCAGAAGACAGTTGAACACTGAAGCTTTCTTT.

This clonotype was seen more than once but under ten times. The J gene is TRBJ2-7, the V gene TRBV28; 7 bases match TRBD1. The CDR3 spans 13 residues. Germline V CDR1 and CDR2: MDHEN, SYDVKM. The ends lost 7 bases at V and 2 bases at J; junction bases unmatched: 5. The CDR3 spells CASISGGAYEQYF. The CDR3 coding sequence is TGTGCCAGCATCTCAGGGGGTGCCTACGAGCAGTACTTC.

The chain joins TRBV2 to TRBJ1-2, with D perhaps matching TRBD1 (5 bases). With 6 bases removed from V and 4 bases from J, the gap between germline ends came to 21 bases. CDR3 length: 16 residues. In germline, CDR1 is SNHLY, CDR2 FYNNEI. The CDR3 sequence: CASRGVGLPPTYGYTF. Written as DNA, the CDR3 is TGTGCCAGCAGGGGGGTCGGACTCCCGCCGACCTATGGCTACACCTTC.

This chain uses TRBV12-3 or TRBV12-4 with TRBJ2-2; D remains ambiguous. V shed 6 bases and J shed 1 base, with 12 bases lying between them. This CDR3 contains 15 residues. CDR3 sequence: CASSPRAQNTGELFF. The DNA for the CDR3 is TGTGCCAGCAGCCCGCGTGCACAGAACACCGGGGAGCTGTTTTTT.

This clonotype was picked up a small number of times. The V and J genes are TRBV15 and TRBJ2-4; D remains ambiguous. This CDR3 spans 14 amino acids. Germline V gene lookup returns CDR1 LNHNV and CDR2 YYDKDF (reference sequence). The V and J ends lost 0 bases and 0 bases respectively, with 3 bases between them. CDR3 DNA: TGTGCCACCAGCAGAGACCTAGCCAAAAACATTCAGTACTTC. Its protein is CATSRDLAKNIQYF.

The J gene is TRBJ1-2, the V gene TRBV12-3 or TRBV12-4; unclear D gene. V was pared by 2 bases and J by 8 bases, with 12 bases between. This CDR3 has 13 amino acids. CDR3 nucleotides: TGTGCCAGCAGTTTATTTTCGGGTTCGGGCTACACCTTC. This translates into CASSLFSGSGYTF.

With respect to this clonotype: A clone one base away is much larger, so this may be a read error. The chain recombines TRBV7-2 with TRBJ2-1; 15 bases agree with TRBD2. Germline V lookup: CDR1 SGHTA, CDR2 FQGNSA. The CDR3 consists of 15 residues. The CDR3 DNA reads as TGTTCCAGCAGCTCACCCCCGGGACTAGCGGGGGGGCAGTTCTTC. Protein: CSSSSPPGLAGGQFF. The entire variable domain, with the rest obtained from reference TRBV7-2 and TRBJ2-1, is as follows: GAGVSQSPSNKVTEKGKDVELRCDPISGHTALYWYRQSLGQGLEFLIYFQGNSAPDKSGLPSDRFSAERTGGSVSTLTIQRTQQEDSAVYLCSSSSPPGLAGGQFFGPGTRLTVL.

The chain employs TRBV2 and TRBJ1-6; maybe TRBD1 (6 bases). In germline, CDR1 is SNHLY, CDR2 FYNNEI. The V end lost 11 bases, the J end lost 8 bases, and 10 bases lay between the germline ends. The CDR3 contains 11 residues. The CDR3 DNA follows: TGTGCCTACAAGGGGGATTCACCCCTCCACTTT. This translates into CAYKGDSPLHF.

In this sample, this clonotype turned up a few times. This chain joins TRBV28 and TRBJ1-1; no firm D call. Germline CDR1 is MDHEN and CDR2 is SYDVKM. The V and J ends lost 5 bases and 0 bases respectively, with 22 bases between them. The CDR3 spans 18 residues. CDR3 sequence reads: CASSHHPWRQFMNTEAFF. The CDR3 DNA reads TGTGCCAGCAGTCATCACCCCTGGAGGCAGTTTATGAACACTGAAGCTTTCTTT.

This chain links TRBV24-1 with TRBJ1-1; D gene ambiguous. Germline V lookup: CDR1 KGHDR, CDR2 SFDVKD. CDR3 length: 13 amino acids. V was shortened by 3 bases and J by 6 bases, with 10 bases between the two germline ends. The CDR3 coding sequence is TGTGCCACCAGTGATGCTGGGCAGGCTGAAGCTTTCTTT. Encoded protein: CATSDAGQAEAFF.

The chain combines TRBV15 with TRBJ2-1, with TRBD2 matching 10 bases. CDR1 LNHNV and CDR2 YYDKDF come from the germline V gene (reference sequence). The CDR3 contains 18 residues. V trimming: 5 bases; J trimming: 6 bases; junction bases outside the gene matches: 16. The DNA of the CDR3 is TGTGCCACCAGCGTACGGTCCCGCAATAGCGGGGGGCGCAATGAGCAGTTCTTC. The encoded protein is CATSVRSRNSGGRNEQFF.

This clonotype occurred once. The V and J genes are TRBV6-6 and TRBJ2-2; possibly TRBD1 or TRBD2 for D (6 bases each). V lost 10 bases and J lost 3, with 18 bases in between. Germline CDR1 MNHNY, CDR2 SVGAGI (reference sequence). The CDR3 sequence is 15 residues long. The CDR3 DNA reads TGTGCCACTCGGCTGGGGGGCTCGGACACCGGGGAGCTGTTTTTT. Residues: CATRLGGSDTGELFF.

The chain uses TRBV10-3 and TRBJ1-2; D is perhaps TRBD1 (5 bases). Germline-derived CDR1 and CDR2 are ENHRY and SYGVKD. V lost 7 bases and J 3 bases, leaving 18 bases between the germline ends. The CDR3 extends over 15 amino acids. The CDR3 nucleotides are TGTGCCATCAATTCAGGGCACCCTACTGACTATGGCTACACCTTC. Protein product: CAINSGHPTDYGYTF.

The chain's CDR3 is CASSVGWGDNYGYTF. CDR3 DNA sequence: TGTGCCAGCAGCGTAGGATGGGGCGATAACTATGGCTACACCTTC. V usage is TRBV9 and J usage is TRBJ1-2; TRBD1 might be the D (5 bases). CDR3 length: 15 amino acids. Trimming pared 0 bases from V and 1 base from J, leaving 10 bases between. From germline, CDR1 is SGDLS and CDR2 YYNGEE.

V and J are TRBV6-6 and TRBJ2-7, with D possibly matching TRBD2 (6 bases). Trimming shortened V by 10 bases and J by 1 base, and 17 bases separated the two germline ends. Germline CDR1 and CDR2: MNHNY and SVGAGI (reference sequence). CDR3 length equals 14 residues. The CDR3 DNA sequence: TGTGCCATTGGGTGGGGGGAAAGGTCCTACGAGCAGTACTTC. Residues: CAIGWGERSYEQYF.